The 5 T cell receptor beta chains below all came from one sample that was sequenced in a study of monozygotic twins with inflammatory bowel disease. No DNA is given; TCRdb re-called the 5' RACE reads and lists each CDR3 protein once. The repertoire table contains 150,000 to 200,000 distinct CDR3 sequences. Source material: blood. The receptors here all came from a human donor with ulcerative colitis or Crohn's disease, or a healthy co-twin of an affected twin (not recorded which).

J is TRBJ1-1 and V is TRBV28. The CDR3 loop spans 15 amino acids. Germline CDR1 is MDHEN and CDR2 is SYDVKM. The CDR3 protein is CASSLWTGLGTEAFF.

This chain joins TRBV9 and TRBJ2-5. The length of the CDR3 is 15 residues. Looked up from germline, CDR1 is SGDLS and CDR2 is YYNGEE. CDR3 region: CASSIVAAFQETQYF.

The CDR3: CSANGDRGLRETQYF. The chain couples TRBV20-1 to TRBJ2-5; there is no DNA to check the TCRdb D call of TRBD1. The V gene's germline CDR1 is DFQATT and CDR2 SNEGSKA (reference sequence). This CDR3 is built from 15 residues.

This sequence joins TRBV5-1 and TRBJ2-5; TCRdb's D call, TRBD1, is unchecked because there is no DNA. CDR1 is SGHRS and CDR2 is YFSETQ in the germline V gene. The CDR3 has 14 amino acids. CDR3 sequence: CASSLGDRGETQYF.

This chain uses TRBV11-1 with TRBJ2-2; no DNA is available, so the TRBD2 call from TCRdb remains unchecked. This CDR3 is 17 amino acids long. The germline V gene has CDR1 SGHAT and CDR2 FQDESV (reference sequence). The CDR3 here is CASSKFLAGPNTGELFF.